The TCR beta chain under discussion was sequenced for a study of pediatric ulcerative colitis. General observations from the study: Compared with controls, ulcerative colitis showed greater blood-rectum clone sharing. Repertoires came from total lymphocyte DNA, so rare subsets like regulatory T cells may be missed. Rectal pinch biopsies may include blood-derived T cells.

During colonoscopy, one to two rectal pinch biopsies were collected. Germline CDR1 LGHNT, CDR2 FRNRAP. The germline V and J ends were trimmed by 6 bases and 3 bases, with 13 bases remaining between them. This CDR3 region has 14 residues. TCRdb keeps only in-frame clones here, not all; method: immunoSEQ multiplex PCR. Of tens of thousands of clones listed, 55% to 85% are singletons. Turning to this clone: Antigen: not known.

The sequencing sample was made of gut tissue. The rearrangement links TRBV12-5 to TRBJ2-3; D is ambiguous. The TCR was taken from a boy between 10 and 17 years old with moderate ulcerative colitis. The CDR3 DNA is TGTGCTAGTGGGAAAAATAGTGCAACAGATACGCAGTATTTT. This codes for CASGKNSATDTQYF.